This is a list of T cell receptor beta chains from one sample in a study of identical twins. A single record per CDR3 protein comes from TCRdb applying MiXCR to the 5' RACE reads. The sample contains about 900,000 distinct CDR3 sequences, about 12% of which appear only once. The same sample was also studied in work on yellow fever vaccine responses in identical twins.

The sequenced sample was PBMCs. The receptors were sampled from a woman younger than 30 in good health. Both conserved end residues are trimmed from each CDR3. D genes are given only for firm matches.

v_call d_call cdr3_aa
TRBV6-1 - ASNPSPGIQETQY
TRBV10-3 - AIGEIGEAQY
TRBV25-1 - ASTLKRGSEAF
TRBV10-3 TRBD2 AAGLAPNIGGLF
TRBV6-6 - ASSYRDGDNEQF
TRBV29-1 - SVDRLGRETQY
TRBV12-3/TRBV12-4 - ASRGPGYEQY
TRBV4-1 TRBD2 ASSQIAGNSYEQY
TRBV6-5 - ASSYSMRDHNEQF
TRBV18 TRBD2 ASSPPGRAPYEQY
TRBV27 TRBD1 ASSSTGQGAWNEQF
TRBV25-1 - ASSGRGRGRELF
TRBV27 TRBD2 ASSLLAGGKNEQF
TRBV24-1 - ATSDGAKTYEQY
TRBV6-1 - ASKRGEGSQETQY
TRBV5-1 - ASSLDLVAQAF
TRBV9 TRBD2 ASSVTSGFGANVLT
TRBV6-4 - ASSDSGGHSDTQY
TRBV12-3/TRBV12-4 - ASSPRPETQY
TRBV10-3 - AISVEGGYNEQF
TRBV28 TRBD1 ASSLGGTGTALRDEQF
TRBV20-1 TRBD1 SARALPTGFPNYGYT
TRBV12-3/TRBV12-4 TRBD2 ASSLASGRAVQETQY
TRBV20-1 - SARSDYGYT
TRBV5-5 TRBD1 ASSPGQGFGYGYT
TRBV3-1 - ASLSGVNTGELF
TRBV5-1 - ASSLGLTGSTDTQY
TRBV12-3/TRBV12-4 TRBD2 ARGTSDYNEQF
TRBV10-3 TRBD2 AISTIAGSADTQY
TRBV3-1 - ASSQVSRDSGANVLT
TRBV6-2/TRBV6-3 TRBD2 ATRTSGRGELF
TRBV20-1 TRBD2 SVWRGGGETQY
TRBV18 - ASSPLDIDKETQY
TRBV4-2 TRBD2 ASSPTSGGSDTQY